This T cell receptor (beta chain) appears in the sequencing data of a study of CD8 T cells in ankylosing spondylitis. At least ten counts were recorded for this clonotype. The antigen remains unidentified. The authors made TCR beta libraries by quantitative 5'-RACE with molecular barcodes. From the 5' RACE reads, TCRdb called clonotypes with MiXCR, one entry per CDR3 protein. The sample has roughly 180,000 distinct CDR3 sequences; 13% are singletons. General study points: Matched synovial fluid from ankylosing spondylitis patients was reported to be enriched for disease-linked clones. Disease-linked clones had a CD8+ phenotype and relatively low frequency in peripheral blood. Characteristic, it appeared, of ankylosing spondylitis blood was a TCR beta motif of eight highly homologous variants.

From germline, CDR1 is SGHRS and CDR2 YFSETQ. Between the trimmed V and J ends, which lost 3 bases and 4 bases, there was a span of 10 bases. The CDR3 is made up of 14 amino acids. Sequenced sample: blood, either unsorted or a sorted T cell fraction (not recorded which). This sequence was found in a female donor with ankylosing spondylitis or in good health (not recorded which). The chain is built from TRBV5-1 and TRBJ1-4; D possibly corresponds to TRBD1 (5 bases). CDR3 amino acids: CASSSGRFNEKLFF. Written as DNA, the CDR3 is TGCGCCAGCAGCTCGGGACGATTTAATGAAAAACTGTTTTTT.